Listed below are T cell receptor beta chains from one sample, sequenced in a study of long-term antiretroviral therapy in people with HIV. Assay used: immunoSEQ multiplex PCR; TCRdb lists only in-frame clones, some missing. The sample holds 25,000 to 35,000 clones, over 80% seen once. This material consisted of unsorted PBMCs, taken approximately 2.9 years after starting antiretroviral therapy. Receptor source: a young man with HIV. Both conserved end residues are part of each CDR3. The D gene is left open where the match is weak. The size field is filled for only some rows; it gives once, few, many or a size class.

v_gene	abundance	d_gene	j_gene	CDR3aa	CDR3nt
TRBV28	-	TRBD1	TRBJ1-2	CASSHSVGQGYYGYTF	TGTGCCAGCAGCCATAGTGTTGGACAGGGCTACTATGGCTACACCTTC
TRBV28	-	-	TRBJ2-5	CASTLVRGWGSETQYF	TGTGCCAGCACCCTAGTGAGGGGGTGGGGTTCAGAGACCCAGTACTTC
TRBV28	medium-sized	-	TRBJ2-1	CASSPRGPLYNEQFF	TGTGCCAGCAGTCCCAGAGGCCCCCTATACAATGAGCAGTTCTTC
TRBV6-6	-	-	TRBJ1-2	CASSSGYGYTF	TGTGCCAGCAGCTCCGGGTATGGCTACACCTTC
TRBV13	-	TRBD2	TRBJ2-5	CASSLGRGAQYF	TGTGCCAGCAGCCTGGGCCGGGGGGCCCAGTACTTC
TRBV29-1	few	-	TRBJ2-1	CSVEEDVNNEQFF	TGCAGCGTTGAAGAGGACGTAAACAATGAGCAGTTCTTC
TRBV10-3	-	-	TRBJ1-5	CAISESTDRSQPQHF	TGTGCCATCAGTGAGTCGACAGATCGGAGTCAGCCCCAGCATTTT
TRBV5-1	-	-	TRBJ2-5	CASSLIFQGSQTQYF	TGCGCCAGCAGCTTGATCTTTCAGGGTTCACAGACCCAGTACTTC
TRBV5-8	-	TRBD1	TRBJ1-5	CASSLDGTGPQPQHF	TGTGCCAGCAGCTTGGACGGGACAGGTCCTCAGCCCCAGCATTTT
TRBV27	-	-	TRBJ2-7	CASSWSRAAYEQYF	TGTGCCAGCAGTTGGTCAAGGGCAGCCTACGAGCAGTACTTC
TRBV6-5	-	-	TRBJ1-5	CASSYSADSNQPQHF	TGTGCCAGCAGTTACTCAGCAGATAGCAATCAGCCCCAGCATTTT
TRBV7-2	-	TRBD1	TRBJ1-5	CASSARTTGGAGNQPQHF	TGTGCCAGCAGCGCTCGAACGACAGGGGGCGCGGGCAATCAGCCCCAGCATTTT
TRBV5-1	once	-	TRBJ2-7	CASRQEWNEQYF	TGCGCCAGCAGACAAGAGTGGAACGAGCAGTACTTC
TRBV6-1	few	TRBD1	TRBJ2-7	CASSEGQAFYEQYF	TGTGCCAGCAGTGAGGGACAGGCTTTCTACGAGCAGTACTTC
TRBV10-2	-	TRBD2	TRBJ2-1	CASSEDAGVIGNEQFF	TGCGCCAGCAGTGAAGATGCGGGAGTCATTGGGAATGAGCAGTTCTTC
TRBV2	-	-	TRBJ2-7	CASSAASSYEQYF	TGTGCCAGCAGTGCGGCCAGCTCCTACGAGCAGTACTTC